The 32 T cell receptor beta chains below were found in one sample sequenced in a study of shared clonotypes between healthy human individuals. The table came from immunoSEQ multiplex PCR; TCRdb's copy has only in-frame clones and leaves some out. The table records about half a million clones, approximately 84% of them present only once. The sample comprised PBMCs. The receptors derive from a woman in her 40s in good health. Some clones in this sample may be carry-over from other donors' samples.

About this clone: A single base is all that separates this from a far larger clone, so a read error is likely. The chain uses TRBV4-2 and TRBJ2-1; the D gene could be TRBD1 or TRBD2 (6 bases each). CDR1 and CDR2 (germline): LGHNA, YNFKEQ. V was pared by 2 bases and J by 5 bases, with 13 bases between. This CDR3 region has 15 residues. The CDR3, as DNA: TGTGCCAGCAGCCAATATCAAGGGGGGCACAATGAGCAGTTCTTC. Protein product: CASSQYQGGHNEQFF.

The CDR3 here is CASSLYSTPAPNTIYF. The CDR3 DNA sequence: TGTGCCAGCAGCTTATACTCGACGCCCGCCCCAAACACCATATATTTT. This chain uses TRBV7-2 with TRBJ1-3; the D is unclear. The germline V and J ends were trimmed by 2 bases and 6 bases, with 17 bases remaining between them. The length of the CDR3 is 16 residues. In germline, CDR1 is SGHTA, CDR2 FQGNSA.

The chain employs TRBV11-1 and TRBJ2-5, with D possibly being TRBD1 or TRBD2 (5 bases each). Germline V gene sequence: CDR1 SGHAT, CDR2 FQDESV (reference sequence). The V end was cut by 5 bases, the J end by 0 bases, with 13 bases between. CDR3 length: 15 amino acids. This chain's CDR3 is CASSIVGDHQETQYF. DNA of the CDR3: TGTGCCAGCAGCATAGTGGGGGATCACCAAGAGACCCAGTACTTC.

In the case of this clone: Mismatch with germline at one junction end may stem from a read error. This chain joins TRBV5-3 and TRBJ2-2; D is ambiguous. TRBV5-3 belongs to the ORF category, with a function that is uncertain. This CDR3 comprises 15 residues. The CDR3 is CASSSEVSHTGELFF. The CDR3 DNA sequence: TGTGCCAGCAGCTCAGAGGTTTCCCACACCGGGGAGCTGTTTTTT.

The chain recombines TRBV21-1 with TRBJ1-3. TRBV21-1 is a pseudogene. The CDR3 runs 18 residues. The CDR3 region is CASSKMSRTICSGNTIYF. In DNA form, the CDR3 reads TGTGCCAGCAGCAAAATGTCAAGGACTATATGCTCTGGAAACACCATATATTTT.

The J gene is TRBJ1-2, the V gene TRBV28; 8 nucleotides match TRBD1. Germline CDR1 reads MDHEN; CDR2 reads SYDVKM. This CDR3 region has 13 residues. The trim removed 10 bases at V and 6 bases at J, leaving 10 bases unmatched. The CDR3 loop is CATLGQGVNGYTF. The CDR3 DNA follows: TGTGCCACCCTAGGACAGGGCGTAAATGGCTACACCTTC.

The V and J genes are TRBV6-1 and TRBJ2-7; 7 bases fit TRBD2. Germline assignment: CDR1 MNHNS and CDR2 SASEGT. V shed 6 bases and J 1 base; nucleotides not matched to a gene: 9. The length of the CDR3 is 15 residues. The CDR3 bases are TGTGCCAGCAGCGGACTAGGATGGGTTTCCTACGAGCAGTACTTC. Its translation is CASSGLGWVSYEQYF.

This clone was recorded once. The chain uses TRBV7-9 and TRBJ2-6, with D unclear. Germline lookup yields CDR1 SEHNR and CDR2 FQNEAQ (reference sequence). The CDR3 runs 15 residues. V gave up 5 bases and J gave up 0 bases, with 8 bases separating them. CDR3: CASSLRRSGANVLTF. CDR3 nucleotide sequence: TGTGCCAGCAGCCTCCGGCGCTCTGGGGCCAACGTCCTGACTTTC.

This chain joins TRBV5-4 and TRBJ1-1; D ambiguous. Between the trimmed V and J ends, which lost 1 base and 0 bases, there was a span of 10 bases. This CDR3 spans 15 amino acids. CDR1 is SGHNT and CDR2 is YYREEE in the germline V gene (reference sequence). CDR3 in amino acids: CASSLRVSLNTEAFF. The DNA of the CDR3 is TGTGCCAGCAGCTTGAGAGTCAGTTTGAACACTGAAGCTTTCTTT. Full variable domain (missing parts from reference TRBV5-4 and TRBJ1-1): ETGVTQSPTHLIKTRGQQVTLRCSSQSGHNTVSWYQQALGQGPQFIFQYYREEENGRGNFPPRFSGLQFPNYSSELNVNALELDDSALYLCASSLRVSLNTEAFFGQGTRLTVV.

The chain has TRBV4-3 and TRBJ1-2, with TRBD1 as a possible D gene (5 bases). Germline-derived CDR1 and CDR2 are LGHNA and YSLEER. With 3 bases removed from V and 5 bases from J, the gap between germline ends came to 22 bases. The CDR3 runs to 17 residues. CDR3 DNA sequence: TGCGCCAGCAGCCACATCCCTACGGGGGTCATGAGGTATGGCTACACCTTC. Protein product: CASSHIPTGVMRYGYTF.

This clone was seen more than once but under ten times. J is TRBJ1-1 and V is TRBV7-3; 7 nucleotides agree with TRBD1. V lost 3 bases and J lost 9; bases outside the gene matches: 7. The CDR3 is made up of 13 amino acids. In germline, CDR1 is SGHTA, CDR2 FQGTGA. CDR3: CASSFAGTDKAFF. The CDR3 DNA sequence: TGTGCCAGCAGCTTCGCGGGGACAGACAAAGCTTTCTTT.

CDR3 protein: CASGRGIPNTGELFF. CDR3 in DNA: TGTGCCAGCGGACGGGGGATTCCGAACACCGGGGAGCTGTTTTTT. The chain joins TRBV7-3 to TRBJ2-2; D is possibly TRBD2 (6 bases). The ends were cut back, 8 bases at V and 0 bases at J, with 13 bases in the middle. The length of the CDR3 is 15 residues. Germline assignment: CDR1 SGHTA and CDR2 FQGTGA.

The V gene is TRBV4-3, the J gene TRBJ2-2; maybe TRBD2 (6 bases). Deletions cut 0 bases from V and 5 bases from J, with 22 bases between. Germline V CDR1 and CDR2: LGHNA, YSLEER. The CDR3 loop spans 19 amino acids. CDR3 nucleotides: TGCGCCAGCAGCCAAGACGGGGGTTGGCCTAGCAGGAATACCGGGGAGCTGTTTTTT. Protein product: CASSQDGGWPSRNTGELFF.

This sequence joins TRBV30 and TRBJ2-4; no definite D call. The germline V gene encodes CDR1 GTSNPN and CDR2 SVGIG (reference sequence). This CDR3 is 17 amino acids long. Trimming took off 4 bases at V and 1 base at J, with 20 bases between the two ends. The CDR3 here is CAWNRRSSRVAKNIQYF. CDR3 bases: TGTGCCTGGAACCGACGCAGTAGCCGGGTTGCCAAAAACATTCAGTACTTC.

Comments on this clone: A far larger clone is one base from this, pointing to a likely read error. This chain's CDR3 is CASSCSTGESYEQYF. DNA of the CDR3: TGTGCCAGCAGCTGTTCGACAGGGGAATCCTACGAGCAGTACTTC. This chain connects TRBV5-4 to TRBJ2-7; 8 bases fit TRBD1. Germline CDR1 reads SGHNT; CDR2 reads YYREEE (reference sequence). This CDR3 comprises 15 residues. V shed 3 bases, J shed 1 base, and the junction held 6 bases outside the gene matches.

The CDR3, as DNA: TGTGCCAGCAGTCCCCCTAACACCGGGGAGCTGTTTTTT. Translated: CASSPPNTGELFF. The rearrangement uses TRBV28 and TRBJ2-2; no clear D. The germline gives CDR1 MDHEN, CDR2 SYDVKM. V was trimmed by 5 bases and J by 2 bases, leaving 6 bases between them. This CDR3 region has 13 residues.

V gene TRBV5-4 combines with J gene TRBJ2-2, with TRBD1 as a possible D gene (6 bases). Germline values: CDR1 SGHNT, CDR2 YYREEE (reference sequence). Trimming took off 3 bases at V and 1 base at J, with 10 bases between the two ends. The CDR3 extends over 15 amino acids. The DNA of the CDR3 is TGTGCCAGCAGCTCAGGGGCACTGAACACCGGGGAGCTGTTTTTT. The encoded protein is CASSSGALNTGELFF.

The V gene is TRBV4-2, the J gene TRBJ2-5; D remains unclear. The CDR3 is 17 residues long. The germline CDR1 and CDR2 sequences are LGHNA and YNFKEQ. V lost 1 base and J lost 0, with 15 bases in between. CDR3 coding DNA: TGTGCCAGCAGCCAAGCCTGGGATACAGTCTACCAAGAGACCCAGTACTTC. This encodes CASSQAWDTVYQETQYF.

As for this clone: This likely reflects a read error, since a far larger clone is one base away. The V call is TRBV30, the J call TRBJ2-5; D assignment may be TRBD1 or TRBD2 (5 bases each). CDR1 and CDR2 (germline): GTSNPN, SVGIG (reference sequence). The CDR3 loop spans 14 amino acids. CDR3 region: CAWRPGTAQDTQYF. Written as DNA, the CDR3 is TGTGCCTGGAGACCCGGGACCGCCCAAGATACCCAGTACTTC. Full variable domain (outside the CDR3, taken from reference TRBV30 and TRBJ2-5): SQTIHQWPATLVQPVGSPLSLECTVEGTSNPNLYWYRQAAGRGLQLLFYSVGIGQISSEVPQNLSASRPQDRQFILSSKKLLLSDSGFYLCAWRPGTAQDTQYFGPGTRLLVL.

The chain couples TRBV29-1 to TRBJ2-2, with D perhaps being TRBD1 or TRBD2 (5 bases each). V lost 3 bases to trimming and J lost 5 bases, with 13 bases between them. There are 14 residues in the CDR3. The germline gives CDR1 SQVTM, CDR2 ANQGSEA. CDR3 protein: CSVEGQGRTGELFF. DNA for the CDR3: TGCAGCGTTGAGGGTCAGGGACGGACCGGGGAGCTGTTTTTT.

With regard to this clone: A far bigger clonotype differs at one base, so this is likely a read error. The sample contains more than one DNA sequence encoding this CDR3. J is TRBJ1-2 and V is TRBV29-1, with D uncertain. Germline V gives CDR1 SQVTM, CDR2 ANQGSEA. V lost 8 bases, J lost 6 bases, and 10 bases lay in between. This CDR3 contains 10 residues. CDR3 DNA: TGCAGCTTGTCAAGGGATGGCTACACCTTC. Its protein product is CSLSRDGYTF.

The chain links TRBV19 to TRBJ2-2; TRBD1 matches 7 bases. The CDR3 loop spans 15 amino acids. Germline V gives CDR1 LNHDA, CDR2 SQIVND (reference sequence). Trimming removed 5 bases from V and 5 bases from J; junction bases left unmatched: 8. DNA of the CDR3: TGTGCCAGTAGTTCAAGACAGGGTAGTACCGGGGAGCTGTTTTTT. Its translation: CASSSRQGSTGELFF.

The chain is built from TRBV2 and TRBJ1-5; 8 nucleotides align to TRBD1. The CDR3 has 15 residues. V gave up 3 bases and J gave up 2 bases; unmatched junction bases: 3. Germline V gene data show CDR1 as SNHLY and CDR2 as FYNNEI. The CDR3 bases are TGTGCCAGCAGTGATCGGGGACAGGGCAATCAGCCCCAGCATTTT. Translating it yields CASSDRGQGNQPQHF.

Regarding this clone: This could be a read error, since a much larger clone is one nucleotide away. J is TRBJ2-2 and V is TRBV4-2; TRBD1 aligns across 7 bases. Per the germline V gene, CDR1 is LGHNA and CDR2 is YNFKEQ. Trimming at V came to 1 base and at J to 1 base, leaving 0 bases not matched to a gene. The CDR3 is made up of 15 amino acids. CDR3 nucleotides: TGTGCCAGCAGCCAAGGGACAGGGAACACCGGGGAGCTGTTTTTT. Translating gives CASSQGTGNTGELFF.

This clone appeared a single time. The V gene is TRBV7-2, the J gene TRBJ2-1, with 8 bases lining up with TRBD1. Germline lookup yields CDR1 SGHTA and CDR2 FQGNSA. The CDR3 runs 14 residues. With V trimmed by 3 bases and J by 8 bases, 6 bases remained unmatched. The CDR3 DNA reads as TGTGCCAGCAGCTTTGACAGGGGCGAGGATGAGCAGTTCTTC. Translating gives CASSFDRGEDEQFF.

As to this clone: With a much larger clone just one base away, this may be a read error. Other nucleotide sequences from this sample produce the same CDR3. The V call is TRBV7-8, the J call TRBJ2-5; possibly TRBD1 for D (5 bases). The V gene's germline CDR1 is SGHVS and CDR2 FQNEAQ. This CDR3 has 14 residues. Trimming removed 5 bases at V and 3 bases at J, with 13 bases between. Written as DNA, the CDR3 is TGTGCCAGCAGCCCAAGGGGTGGAGAAGAGACCCAGTACTTC. Amino acid sequence: CASSPRGGEETQYF.

This clone has a single count. V and J are TRBV7-9 and TRBJ1-4, with D possibly TRBD1 on 5 matching bases. CDR1 is SEHNR, CDR2 FQNEAQ, per germline (reference sequence). V dropped 5 bases and J dropped 7 bases, with 20 bases sitting between them. This CDR3 region has 16 residues. CDR3 DNA: TGTGCCAGCAGCCCTCTCTCAGGGTATAGAAGTGAAAAACTGTTTTTT. Translation gives CASSPLSGYRSEKLFF.

The chain carries TRBV4-1 and TRBJ1-5; D gene unclear. V was cut by 0 bases and J by 3 bases, with 15 bases left in between. Per germline, CDR1 MGHRA and CDR2 YSYEKL. This CDR3 has 17 amino acids. Here the CDR3 reads CASSQDWWQAFNQPQHF. Written as DNA, the CDR3 is TGCGCCAGCAGCCAAGACTGGTGGCAGGCCTTCAATCAGCCCCAGCATTTT.

The V and J genes are TRBV4-1 and TRBJ2-7; 8 bases match TRBD2. CDR1 MGHRA and CDR2 YSYEKL come from the germline V gene. This CDR3 region has 15 residues. The V gene end was trimmed by 4 bases and the J gene end by 2 bases; junction bases not matched to a gene: 7. The CDR3, as DNA: TGCGCCAGCAGCCCCGGAGGGCGGGGGGCCTACGAGCAGTACTTC. This encodes CASSPGGRGAYEQYF.

There are a few counts of this clone. The V call is TRBV19, the J call TRBJ1-1, with unresolved D. The CDR3 extends over 12 amino acids. CDR1 LNHDA and CDR2 SQIVND come from the germline V gene (reference sequence). Trimming cost V 9 bases and J 0 bases, with 8 bases left between them. The CDR3 loop is CASKDLNTEAFF. The CDR3 nucleotides are TGTGCCAGCAAGGACTTGAACACTGAAGCTTTCTTT.

The rearrangement joins TRBV15 to TRBJ2-3; TRBD1 agrees at 11 bases. The germline V gene encodes CDR1 LNHNV and CDR2 YYDKDF (reference sequence). This CDR3 is built from 14 residues. V shed 8 bases and J 4 bases; nucleotides not matched to a gene: 5. The CDR3 DNA sequence: TGTGCCACCCGTCGGACAGGGGGCCCAGATACGCAGTATTTT. Translation gives CATRRTGGPDTQYF.

This clone has at least ten counts. The chain uses TRBV18 and TRBJ1-1, with 7 bases that match TRBD1. The CDR3 length is 14 residues. Germline values: CDR1 KGHSH, CDR2 LQKENI. V dropped 4 bases and J dropped 7; count of bases not matched to a gene: 9. Written as DNA, the CDR3 is TGTGCCAGCTCACTACAGGGGAGCGAGGGTGAAGCTTTCTTT. It codes for CASSLQGSEGEAFF.